A single T cell receptor beta chain is shown here with its context. V dropped 5 bases and J dropped 8 bases, with 24 bases sitting between them. The length of the CDR3 is 16 residues. CDR1 MDHEN and CDR2 SYDVKM come from the germline V gene. Under the authors' procedure: Estimated nucleated cell counts came from reference gene primer amplification. Measured with immunoSEQ multiplex PCR; TCRdb has only the in-frame clones, and not every one. V, J and clone size reflect that table, while D and trimming were determined from the DNA. This table has tens of thousands of clones, 75% to 90% appearing once. The data belong to a study of blood T cell repertoires in COVID-19. About the study: Acute-phase and convalescent COVID-19 samples originated in the United States, Italy and Spain. Nucleic acid was either cDNA or gDNA, and it came from T cells, B-cell-depleted T cells, or PBMCs.

The gene calls are TRBV28 and TRBJ1-2; maybe TRBD1 (5 bases). The TCR comes from a woman aged 70-85 years with acute or convalescent COVID-19. Sequencing input: peripheral blood. The CDR3 loop reads CASSPPWGAPSLGYTF. As DNA, the CDR3 is TGTGCCAGCAGTCCCCCCTGGGGCGCGCCTTCCCTAGGCTACACCTTC.